This is a list of T cell receptor beta chains from one sample in a study of beta chain features in type 1 diabetes. Measured with immunoSEQ multiplex PCR; TCRdb has only the in-frame clones, and not every one. This sample has around 250,000 clones; 68% occur once, and the top ten carry almost 0.055%. Material for sequencing was naive CD4+ T cells from blood. The receptors were sampled from a man younger than 45 in good health. Both conserved end residues are part of each CDR3. Each record gives: CDR3 DNA, CDR3 protein, V gene, D gene, clone size, J gene. A D gene is named only where the DNA matches it firmly. Clone size is shown for a subset of rows, as once, few, many or a class of expanded clone.

DNA: TGCAGCGTTGAAGGGCTCGCCAACGAGCAGTACTTC
CDR3: CSVEGLANEQYF
V: TRBV29-1
D: NA
size: NA
J: TRBJ2-7

DNA: TGTGCCAGCAGATTAGCGGGAGCGAGTACAGATACGCAGTATTTT
CDR3: CASRLAGASTDTQYF
V: TRBV5-6
D: TRBD2
size: NA
J: TRBJ2-3

DNA: TGTGCCTGGAGTGTTTTCGGCCGCCAAGAGACCCAGTACTTC
CDR3: CAWSVFGRQETQYF
V: TRBV30
D: NA
size: NA
J: TRBJ2-5

DNA: TGTGCCACCAGACAGCCATCTTACAATGAGCAGTTCTTC
CDR3: CATRQPSYNEQFF
V: TRBV10-3
D: NA
size: NA
J: TRBJ2-1

DNA: TGTGCCAGCAGCTTGGGACTAGCGGGAGGCCAAGAGACCCAGTACTTC
CDR3: CASSLGLAGGQETQYF
V: TRBV7-6
D: TRBD2
size: NA
J: TRBJ2-5

DNA: TGTGCCAGCAGGCTAGGACAGGGGAGGGGCGAGCAGTACTTC
CDR3: CASRLGQGRGEQYF
V: TRBV27
D: TRBD1
size: NA
J: TRBJ2-7

DNA: TGTGCCAGCAGTCGGGTTAGTTCTCAAGAGACCCAGTACTTC
CDR3: CASSRVSSQETQYF
V: TRBV28
D: NA
size: NA
J: TRBJ2-5

DNA: TGTGCCAGCAGCGTTGGGACTAGCGAAAGCACAGATACGCAGTATTTT
CDR3: CASSVGTSESTDTQYF
V: TRBV9
D: TRBD2
size: NA
J: TRBJ2-3

DNA: TGCAGCGTTGTACGCGGAGAGGAGACCCAGTACTTC
CDR3: CSVVRGEETQYF
V: TRBV29-1
D: NA
size: few
J: TRBJ2-5

DNA: TGTGCCTGGAGAGCCACGGGACGGTGGATGAACTATGGCTACACCTTC
CDR3: CAWRATGRWMNYGYTF
V: TRBV30
D: NA
size: few
J: TRBJ1-2

DNA: TGCAGCGTTCGGAGCAATGAGCAGTTCTTC
CDR3: CSVRSNEQFF
V: TRBV29-1
D: NA
size: NA
J: TRBJ2-1

DNA: TGTGCCAGCAGCCGCACACCCTCAACAGGGGGCAACTATGGCTACACCTTC
CDR3: CASSRTPSTGGNYGYTF
V: TRBV7-9
D: TRBD1
size: NA
J: TRBJ1-2

DNA: TGTGCCAGCAGCCAAGGGGCCGGACAGGGCTACGAGCAGTACTTC
CDR3: CASSQGAGQGYEQYF
V: TRBV4-2
D: TRBD1
size: few
J: TRBJ2-7

DNA: TGTGCCAGCAGCACCGGGACGGTACAAGAGACCCAGTACTTC
CDR3: CASSTGTVQETQYF
V: TRBV5-6
D: NA
size: NA
J: TRBJ2-5

DNA: TGTGCCAGCAACAGGGACAGGGCTTACAATGAGCAGTTCTTC
CDR3: CASNRDRAYNEQFF
V: TRBV28
D: TRBD1
size: few
J: TRBJ2-1

DNA: TGTGCCTGGAACCGACTAGCGGGAGTGCCCAACGAGCAGTACTTC
CDR3: CAWNRLAGVPNEQYF
V: TRBV30
D: TRBD2
size: NA
J: TRBJ2-7

DNA: TGTGCCAGCAGCGGGTCTAGGACTTCCTACAATGAGCAGTTCTTC
CDR3: CASSGSRTSYNEQFF
V: TRBV9
D: NA
size: few
J: TRBJ2-1

DNA: TGTGCCAGCAGCTTTGGGCCGAATGAGCAGTTCTTC
CDR3: CASSFGPNEQFF
V: TRBV7-9
D: NA
size: NA
J: TRBJ2-1

DNA: TGTGCCAGCAGCTTATCGACACCGTCCTACGAGCAGTACTTC
CDR3: CASSLSTPSYEQYF
V: TRBV7-2
D: NA
size: NA
J: TRBJ2-7

DNA: TGTGCCAGCAGCTTGGGGCGAAACGAGCAGTACTTC
CDR3: CASSLGRNEQYF
V: TRBV7-2
D: NA
size: few
J: TRBJ2-7

DNA: TGTGCCAGCAGCGAAAGTACCGTACTGATCGTATTGTACAATGAGCAGTTCTTC
CDR3: CASSESTVLIVLYNEQFF
V: TRBV7-9
D: NA
size: NA
J: TRBJ2-1

DNA: TGTGCCAGCAGCTCGGCACAGGGAAGATACGAGCAGTACTTC
CDR3: CASSSAQGRYEQYF
V: TRBV5-4
D: NA
size: NA
J: TRBJ2-7

DNA: TGTGCCTGGAGTGTCGGGACAGGGAGAAAGGGTTCACCCCTCCACTTT
CDR3: CAWSVGTGRKGSPLHF
V: TRBV30
D: TRBD1
size: few
J: TRBJ1-6

DNA: TGTGCCAGCACAGGGAAGAGGAACACCGGGGAGCTGTTTTTT
CDR3: CASTGKRNTGELFF
V: TRBV2
D: NA
size: NA
J: TRBJ2-2

DNA: TGTGCCAGCAGCGTCGGGACAGGGGCTCCTCCGCAGCCCCAGCATTTT
CDR3: CASSVGTGAPPQPQHF
V: TRBV4-2
D: TRBD1
size: NA
J: TRBJ1-5

DNA: TGTGCCAGCAGCCAAGATCGAGCCGTTGGCTACACCTTC
CDR3: CASSQDRAVGYTF
V: TRBV4-2
D: NA
size: NA
J: TRBJ1-2

DNA: TGTGCCAGCAGTTTAAGAGACAGGGTGGTCTACAATGAGCAGTTCTTC
CDR3: CASSLRDRVVYNEQFF
V: TRBV27
D: TRBD1
size: NA
J: TRBJ2-1

DNA: TGCGCCAGCAGCTTCGACAGATACAATGAGCAGTTCTTC
CDR3: CASSFDRYNEQFF
V: TRBV5-1
D: NA
size: few
J: TRBJ2-1

DNA: TGTGCCTGGGGAAGACTAGCGGGAACCACAGATACGCAGTATTTT
CDR3: CAWGRLAGTTDTQYF
V: TRBV30
D: TRBD2
size: NA
J: TRBJ2-3

DNA: TGTGCCAGCTCACAAGACAGGGAAGAGACCCAGTACTTC
CDR3: CASSQDREETQYF
V: TRBV18
D: TRBD1
size: few
J: TRBJ2-5

DNA: TGTGCCAGCAGTCTGGGACTTGGGACTCCAGGGAATTCACCCCTCCACTTT
CDR3: CASSLGLGTPGNSPLHF
V: TRBV7-2
D: NA
size: NA
J: TRBJ1-6

DNA: TGTGCCACCAGCGCGCCGAAAGGAAATGAGCAGTTCTTC
CDR3: CATSAPKGNEQFF
V: TRBV15
D: NA
size: NA
J: TRBJ2-1

DNA: TGTGCCAGCAGCCAGGGGATGAACACTGAAGCTTTCTTT
CDR3: CASSQGMNTEAFF
V: TRBV6-5
D: NA
size: NA
J: TRBJ1-1

DNA: TGTGCCAGCAGCCAAGAACTAGCGGGAGGCTACGAGCAGTACTTC
CDR3: CASSQELAGGYEQYF
V: TRBV14
D: TRBD2
size: NA
J: TRBJ2-7

DNA: TGTGCCAGCAGCTTGAGAGATACGCAGTATTTT
CDR3: CASSLRDTQYF
V: TRBV11-2
D: NA
size: NA
J: TRBJ2-3

DNA: TGTGCCAGCAACTCAGGACTAGCGGGGCGCCGCCGGCGGGAGACCCAGTACTTC
CDR3: CASNSGLAGRRRRETQYF
V: TRBV7-9
D: TRBD2
size: NA
J: TRBJ2-5

DNA: TGTGCCAGTTTACCCGATGACGCGAGCTCCTATAATTCACCCCTCCACTTT
CDR3: CASLPDDASSYNSPLHF
V: TRBV2
D: NA
size: NA
J: TRBJ1-6

DNA: TGTGCCTGGAGTGTCACTAGCGGGCTGACTTTGTTTTTT
CDR3: CAWSVTSGLTLFF
V: TRBV30
D: TRBD2
size: few
J: TRBJ2-2

DNA: TGTGCCTCACCCAGGAGGGAGGACTATGGCTACACCTTC
CDR3: CASPRREDYGYTF
V: TRBV30
D: NA
size: NA
J: TRBJ1-2

DNA: TGCAGCGTTGAAGCACACAGGGGGCTTTCGAGCTACACTGAAGCTTTCTTT
CDR3: CSVEAHRGLSSYTEAFF
V: TRBV29-1
D: TRBD1
size: NA
J: TRBJ1-1

DNA: TGTGCCAGCAGCGTATCCAGCGGGAGTTCCTACGAGCAGTACTTC
CDR3: CASSVSSGSSYEQYF
V: TRBV9
D: TRBD2
size: NA
J: TRBJ2-7

DNA: TGTGCCAGCTTCTCCTCCGGGACAGGGCTCGGCAATGAGCAGTTCTTC
CDR3: CASFSSGTGLGNEQFF
V: TRBV18
D: TRBD1
size: NA
J: TRBJ2-1

DNA: TGTGCCTGGAGTCCCGGCTTCACCGGGGAGCTGTTTTTT
CDR3: CAWSPGFTGELFF
V: TRBV30
D: NA
size: few
J: TRBJ2-2

DNA: TGTGCCATCAGTGACAGGGAAGAGACCCAGTACTTC
CDR3: CAISDREETQYF
V: TRBV10-3
D: NA
size: NA
J: TRBJ2-5

DNA: TGTGCCAGCAGTGAATCCGGGGGGAGGCCCTATGGCTACACCTTC
CDR3: CASSESGGRPYGYTF
V: TRBV25-1
D: NA
size: once
J: TRBJ1-2

DNA: TGTGCTAGTGGTATGGGACAGCGGGAGACCCAGTACTTC
CDR3: CASGMGQRETQYF
V: TRBV12-5
D: TRBD1
size: NA
J: TRBJ2-5

DNA: TGTGCCAGCAGCTCCCGGGGAAGGAGCTCTTACGAGCAGTACTTC
CDR3: CASSSRGRSSYEQYF
V: TRBV5-4
D: NA
size: NA
J: TRBJ2-7

DNA: TGTGCCTGGACCGACAGGGCTGGGGCCAACGTCCTGACTTTC
CDR3: CAWTDRAGANVLTF
V: TRBV30
D: TRBD1
size: NA
J: TRBJ2-6

DNA: TGCAGCGTTGTGCCTTTGGACAGGGAGGTTGAAGCTTTCTTT
CDR3: CSVVPLDREVEAFF
V: TRBV29-1
D: TRBD1
size: NA
J: TRBJ1-1

DNA: TGCGCCAGCAGCTTGACGAGTCTCTCCGGGGAGCTGTTTTTT
CDR3: CASSLTSLSGELFF
V: TRBV5-1
D: NA
size: once
J: TRBJ2-2

DNA: TGTGCCAGCTCACCCCGGACAGGAGAGGATCAGCCCCAGCATTTT
CDR3: CASSPRTGEDQPQHF
V: TRBV18
D: TRBD1
size: NA
J: TRBJ1-5

DNA: TGTGCCTGGAGTTCAAGAGACTATGGCTACACCTTC
CDR3: CAWSSRDYGYTF
V: TRBV30
D: NA
size: few
J: TRBJ1-2

DNA: TGCAGTGCCGACCATTTTAAGCAGTACTTC
CDR3: CSADHFKQYF
V: TRBV20-1
D: NA
size: NA
J: TRBJ2-7

DNA: TGTGCCTGGAGTCAACGAGGAGATGGCTACACCTTC
CDR3: CAWSQRGDGYTF
V: TRBV30
D: NA
size: NA
J: TRBJ1-2

DNA: TGTGCCTGGAGTGCCGGGACTAGCACCTACACAGATACGCAGTATTTT
CDR3: CAWSAGTSTYTDTQYF
V: TRBV30
D: TRBD2
size: NA
J: TRBJ2-3

DNA: TGTGCCAGCAGCTTTAGCGGGAGCTCCTACGAGCAGTACTTC
CDR3: CASSFSGSSYEQYF
V: TRBV13
D: TRBD2
size: few
J: TRBJ2-7